A single sample gave rise to the 22 T cell receptor beta chains below, sequenced in a study of blood T cells in healthy people across ages. The second PCR ran roughly 7 to 12 cycles with a sample-barcoded 5' primer and J-beta primers. TCRdb independently ran MiXCR on the 5' RACE reads; one entry per CDR3 protein. The table records about 900,000 distinct CDR3 sequences, 45% to 50% of them present only once. Sequenced material: blood. These receptors all come from a man aged 25 to 40 in good health.

This clonotype was observed a few times. This chain uses TRBV20-1 with TRBJ1-1; unclear D gene. CDR3 length: 14 amino acids. Germline loops: CDR1 DFQATT, CDR2 SNEGSKA (reference sequence). V lost 0 bases to trimming and J lost 2 bases, with 10 bases between them. CDR3 protein: CSARDSQSNTEAFF. Written as DNA, the CDR3 is TGCAGTGCTAGAGATAGTCAAAGCAACACTGAAGCTTTCTTT.

This chain uses TRBV6-5 with TRBJ1-1; D ambiguous. CDR3 size: 14 residues. Trimming removed 2 bases from V and 11 bases from J, with 18 bases in between. Germline loops: CDR1 MNHEY, CDR2 SVGAGI. The CDR3 protein is CASSYRYPGRRAFF. In DNA, the CDR3 is TGTGCCAGCAGTTACCGGTACCCGGGAAGGCGGGCTTTCTTT.

The chain carries TRBV28 and TRBJ2-1; 7 bases are shared with TRBD2. The CDR3 is made up of 16 amino acids. In germline, CDR1 is MDHEN, CDR2 SYDVKM. The trim removed 7 bases at V and 0 bases at J, leaving 9 bases unmatched. CDR3 region: CASKTGGGGSYNEQFF. As DNA, the CDR3 is TGTGCCAGCAAAACAGGCGGGGGAGGCTCCTACAATGAGCAGTTCTTC.

V gene TRBV7-2 combines with J gene TRBJ2-3, with TRBD2 identical over 7 bases. V trimming: 6 bases; J trimming: 5 bases; junction bases outside the gene matches: 11. Germline values: CDR1 SGHTA, CDR2 FQGNSA. This CDR3 is 15 amino acids long. As DNA, the CDR3 is TGTGCCAGCAGTCGGGGGGTCCCTTTTGTAGATACGCAGTATTTT. It translates to CASSRGVPFVDTQYF.

The gene calls are TRBV4-1 and TRBJ1-1, with unresolved D. This CDR3 region has 16 residues. The ends were cut back, 1 base at V and 4 bases at J, with 16 bases in the middle. Germline V CDR1 and CDR2: MGHRA, YSYEKL. The CDR3 region is CASSQASTPKSTEAFF. CDR3 DNA sequence: TGCGCCAGCAGCCAAGCAAGTACTCCTAAGAGCACTGAAGCTTTCTTT.

This clonotype occurred a few times. The J gene is TRBJ2-1, the V gene TRBV6-5; D possibly matches TRBD1 or TRBD2 (5 bases each). Germline CDR1 MNHEY, CDR2 SVGAGI. The CDR3 length is 13 residues. V gave up 6 bases and J gave up 9 bases, with 15 bases separating them. CDR3 region: CASRRGLGVEQFF. CDR3 coding DNA: TGTGCCAGCAGACGGGGCTTGGGGGTTGAGCAGTTCTTC.

This clonotype appeared many times. The V and J genes are TRBV6-1 and TRBJ1-1; unclear D gene. Germline CDR1 MNHNS, CDR2 SASEGT. V was shortened by 3 bases and J by 5 bases, with 10 bases between the two germline ends. The CDR3 length is 13 residues. CDR3 sequence: CASSDGERTEAFF. The CDR3 coding sequence is TGTGCCAGCAGTGATGGGGAAAGGACTGAAGCTTTCTTT.

As regards this clonotype: Germline is not matched at one junction end, which may reflect a read error. The chain carries TRBV5-1 and TRBJ2-5; 12 bases agree with TRBD2. The CDR3 covers 17 residues. Germline V lookup: CDR1 SGHRS, CDR2 YFSETQ. CDR3 sequence reads: CTSSKGGLAGSGETQYF. The CDR3 region has the DNA TGCACCAGCAGCAAGGGTGGACTAGCGGGATCAGGGGAGACCCAGTACTTC.

The genes are TRBV3-1 and TRBJ2-5, with 15 positions matching TRBD2. Per germline, CDR1 LGHDT and CDR2 YNNKEL (reference sequence). V dropped 3 bases and J dropped 3; count of bases not matched to a gene: 2. CDR3 size: 16 residues. The CDR3 spells CASSHGLAGGEETQYF. CDR3 in DNA: TGTGCCAGCAGCCACGGACTAGCGGGGGGGGAAGAGACCCAGTACTTC.

This clonotype was counted a few times. The chain links TRBV28 to TRBJ2-3; D perhaps matches TRBD2 (6 bases). Germline V lookup: CDR1 MDHEN, CDR2 SYDVKM. V lost 5 bases and J lost 5, with 11 bases in between. The CDR3 is made up of 13 amino acids. The CDR3 protein is CASSGGLGDTQYF. The CDR3 region has the DNA TGTGCCAGCAGTGGAGGGTTGGGAGATACGCAGTATTTT.

This clonotype was counted a single time. The CDR3 protein is CASSFTGPVNTGELFF. CDR3 coding DNA: TGTGCCAGCAGTTTTACGGGGCCGGTGAACACCGGGGAGCTGTTTTTT. The chain links TRBV27 to TRBJ2-2, with D perhaps given as TRBD1 or TRBD2 (5 bases each). The ends were cut back, 3 bases at V and 1 base at J, with 12 bases in the middle. Germline CDR1 and CDR2: MNHEY and SMNVEV (reference sequence). The CDR3 covers 16 residues.

The chain is built from TRBV28 and TRBJ2-1, with 7 bases aligning to TRBD1. Germline CDR1 MDHEN, CDR2 SYDVKM. The CDR3 is 16 amino acids. J gave up 7 bases and V 3 bases, and 12 bases lay outside the gene matches. In nucleotides, the CDR3 is TGTGCCAGCAGTTTCGAAACAGGGGTTACGAAGAATGAGCAGTTCTTC. Its translation is CASSFETGVTKNEQFF.

V gene TRBV5-1 combines with J gene TRBJ2-7; the match to TRBD1 covers 7 bases. The ends lost 4 bases at V and 2 bases at J; junction bases unmatched: 6. This CDR3 is built from 14 residues. In germline, CDR1 is SGHRS, CDR2 YFSETQ. DNA of the CDR3: TGCGCCAGCAGCCCTCAGGGGGTCCCCTACGAGCAGTACTTC. Protein product: CASSPQGVPYEQYF.

The genes are TRBV6-6 and TRBJ1-1, with D possibly TRBD1 on 5 matching bases. The CDR3 contains 17 residues. The V gene lost 6 bases and the J gene lost 2 bases, with 22 bases spanning the gap. Germline values: CDR1 MNHNY, CDR2 SVGAGI (reference sequence). The CDR3 bases are TGTGCCAGCAGCCCTATCGTGATGAGACAGACAAACACTGAAGCTTTCTTT. As protein: CASSPIVMRQTNTEAFF.

This rearrangement joins TRBV20-1 to TRBJ1-5; D uncertain. Germline CDR1 is DFQATT and CDR2 is SNEGSKA (reference sequence). Between the trimmed V and J ends, which lost 1 base and 9 bases, there was a span of 19 bases. The CDR3 consists of 15 residues. This chain's CDR3 is CSARVSGPVDWPQHF. In DNA, the CDR3 is TGCAGTGCTAGAGTGAGCGGCCCGGTTGATTGGCCCCAGCATTTT.

The gene calls are TRBV10-3 and TRBJ1-1; D is ambiguous. V shed 2 bases and J shed 3 bases, with 16 bases lying between them. The CDR3 length is 16 residues. Germline loops: CDR1 ENHRY, CDR2 SYGVKD. The CDR3 sequence is CAISEPRSGRDTEAFF. In DNA form, the CDR3 reads TGTGCCATCAGTGAGCCTCGGTCGGGGAGGGACACTGAAGCTTTCTTT.

This clonotype was recorded a few times. The chain recombines TRBV6-2 or TRBV6-3 with TRBJ1-1; D might be TRBD1 (5 bases). Between the trimmed V and J ends, which lost 2 bases and 1 base, there was a span of 5 bases. Germline assignment: CDR1 MNHEY and CDR2 SVGEGT. The CDR3 is 13 residues long. The chain's CDR3 is CASSYTGNTEAFF. CDR3 bases: TGTGCCAGCAGTTACACAGGGAACACTGAAGCTTTCTTT.

The gene calls are TRBV3-1 and TRBJ1-5; TRBD1 matches 12 bases. Germline-derived CDR1 and CDR2 are LGHDT and YNNKEL (reference sequence). Trimming cost V 4 bases and J 5 bases; bases outside gene matches: 12. This CDR3 comprises 18 residues. The CDR3 sequence: CASSPGEGTGGRYQPQHF. For the CDR3, the DNA is TGTGCCAGCAGCCCGGGGGAGGGGACAGGGGGCAGGTATCAGCCCCAGCATTTT.

The chain recombines TRBV4-1 with TRBJ2-1, with 8 nucleotides matching TRBD2. The J call could be wrong; TRBJ2-7 is a better fit for the DNA end. The CDR3 length is 15 residues. Germline V gene data show CDR1 as MGHRA and CDR2 as YSYEKL. CDR3 residues: CASSRISAGGNEQYF. In DNA form, the CDR3 reads TGCGCCAGCAGCCGGATATCGGCGGGGGGCAATGAGCAGTACTTC.

This chain joins TRBV12-3 or TRBV12-4 and TRBJ2-7; TRBD1 aligns across 9 bases. The trim removed 3 bases at V and 5 bases at J, leaving 8 bases unmatched. CDR3 size: 15 residues. The CDR3 DNA reads TGTGCCAGCAGTTTTCACGACAGGGGGATCAACGAGCAGTACTTC. It specifies CASSFHDRGINEQYF.

A few counts support this clonotype. This chain uses TRBV29-1 with TRBJ2-7; either TRBD1 or TRBD2 may supply D (6 bases each). CDR1 is SQVTM, CDR2 ANQGSEA, per germline. V was cut by 4 bases and J by 0 bases, with 13 bases left in between. The CDR3 has 14 residues. The CDR3 sequence is CSVGRRGLSYEQYF. As DNA, the CDR3 is TGCAGCGTTGGTCGCAGGGGACTCTCCTACGAGCAGTACTTC.

J is TRBJ2-1 and V is TRBV7-9; 9 bases agree with TRBD2. After removal of 5 bases from V and 5 bases from J, the junction contained 10 bases not matched to a gene. CDR1 and CDR2 (germline): SEHNR, FQNEAQ (reference sequence). The CDR3 covers 16 residues. CDR3 loop: CASSVVSGGYDNEQFF. CDR3 sequence (DNA): TGTGCCAGCAGCGTCGTAAGCGGGGGGTACGACAATGAGCAGTTCTTC.